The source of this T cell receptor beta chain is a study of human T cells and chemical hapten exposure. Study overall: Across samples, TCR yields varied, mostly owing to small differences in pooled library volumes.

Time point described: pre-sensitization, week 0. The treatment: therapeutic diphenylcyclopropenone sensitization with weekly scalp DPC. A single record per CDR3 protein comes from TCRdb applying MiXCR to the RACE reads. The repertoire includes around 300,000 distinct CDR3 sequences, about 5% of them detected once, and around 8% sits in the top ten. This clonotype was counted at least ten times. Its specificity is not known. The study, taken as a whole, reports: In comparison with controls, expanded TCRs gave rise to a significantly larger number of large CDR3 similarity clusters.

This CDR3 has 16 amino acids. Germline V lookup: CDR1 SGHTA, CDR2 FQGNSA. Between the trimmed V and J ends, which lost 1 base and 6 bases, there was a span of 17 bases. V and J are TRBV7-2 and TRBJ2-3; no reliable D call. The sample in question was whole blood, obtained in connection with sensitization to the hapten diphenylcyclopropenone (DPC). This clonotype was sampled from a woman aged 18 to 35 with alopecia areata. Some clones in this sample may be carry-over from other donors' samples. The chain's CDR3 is CASSLGSRPTYDTQYF. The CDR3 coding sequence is TGTGCCAGCAGCTTAGGGAGCCGTCCCACTTACGATACGCAGTATTTT.